A single sample gave rise to the 24 T cell receptor beta chains below, sequenced in a study of control samples from healthy donors and cancer patients. Data came from immunoSEQ multiplex PCR; TCRdb stores just in-frame clones and leaves some out. The data show fewer than 150,000 clones, with 75% to 95% seen just once and about 9% held by the top ten. Material for sequencing was blood. These receptors all stem from a man aged 18 to 29 in good health.

This clone was detected once. This rearrangement joins TRBV4-1 to TRBJ2-7; TRBD1 matches at 7 bases. Germline V gene data show CDR1 as MGHRA and CDR2 as YSYEKL. The length of the CDR3 is 15 residues. V gave up 0 bases and J gave up 3 bases; unmatched junction bases: 5. CDR3 sequence: CASSQDGTVIYEQYF. The CDR3 DNA reads as TGCGCCAGCAGCCAAGACGGGACAGTCATCTACGAGCAGTACTTC.

The genes are TRBV2 and TRBJ1-1; D is uncertain. V was cut by 6 bases and J by 1 base, with 9 bases left in between. The germline V gene encodes CDR1 SNHLY and CDR2 FYNNEI. The CDR3 sequence is 13 residues long. The CDR3 is CASRLGWNTEAFF. DNA of the CDR3: TGTGCCAGCAGGCTCGGCTGGAACACTGAAGCTTTCTTT.

This clone was observed a handful of times. The rearrangement uses TRBV30 and TRBJ2-7; no clear D gene. Germline CDR1 reads GTSNPN; CDR2 reads SVGIG (reference sequence). Deletions cut 3 bases from V and 3 bases from J, with 15 bases between. The CDR3 totals 14 residues. The chain's CDR3 is CAWSAQGTSYEQYF. CDR3 sequence (DNA): TGTGCCTGGAGCGCCCAAGGCACCAGCTACGAGCAGTACTTC.

As for this clone: Additional DNA sequences in this sample encode the identical CDR3. J is TRBJ1-2 and V is TRBV7-9, with 7 positions matching TRBD1. V dropped 5 bases and J dropped 3; count of bases not matched to a gene: 3. CDR3 length: 13 amino acids. CDR1 is SEHNR and CDR2 is FQNEAQ in the germline V gene (reference sequence). The CDR3 DNA is TGTGCCAGCAGCCCGGGACAGCACTATGGCTACACCTTC. This encodes CASSPGQHYGYTF. Full variable domain (rest looked up from reference TRBV7-9 and TRBJ1-2): DTGVSQNPRHKITKRGQNVTFRCDPISEHNRLYWYRQTLGQGPEFLTYFQNEAQLEKSRLLSDRFSAERPKGSFSTLEIQRTEQGDSAMYLCASSPGQHYGYTFGSGTRLTVV.

The chain carries TRBV5-6 and TRBJ2-3; D assignment may be TRBD1 or TRBD2 (5 bases each). The CDR3 extends over 17 amino acids. V dropped 2 bases and J dropped 0 bases, with 16 bases sitting between them. Germline lookup yields CDR1 SGHDT and CDR2 YYEEEE. Written as DNA, the CDR3 is TGTGCCAGCAGCTTCCTAGAGGGCAGGGCTAGCACAGATACGCAGTATTTT. This sequence encodes CASSFLEGRASTDTQYF.

The chain couples TRBV7-2 to TRBJ1-2, with TRBD1 identical over 9 bases. This CDR3 is built from 13 residues. Germline CDR1 reads SGHTA; CDR2 reads FQGNSA. After removal of 1 base from V and 8 bases from J, the junction contained 2 bases not matched to a gene. Here the CDR3 DNA reads TGTGCCAGCAGCTTAGGACAGGGGGAAGGCTACACCTTC. Translated, it gives CASSLGQGEGYTF.

This sequence joins TRBV6-2 or TRBV6-3 and TRBJ2-3, with 8 bases lining up with TRBD2. The V segment lost 4 bases and the J segment 14 bases; nucleotides outside the gene matches: 14. This CDR3 has 14 amino acids. Germline V gene sequence: CDR1 MNHEY, CDR2 SVGEGT. Here the CDR3 reads CASSSGLALRRWYF. DNA of the CDR3: TGTGCCAGCAGTTCCGGACTAGCTCTTAGAAGATGGTATTTT.

This chain uses TRBV5-1 with TRBJ1-2, with TRBD1 identical over 10 bases. The CDR3 length is 16 residues. V dropped 0 bases and J dropped 1; count of bases not matched to a gene: 3. The V gene's germline CDR1 is SGHRS and CDR2 YFSETQ. The CDR3 sequence: CASSLGQGARNYGYTF. CDR3 sequence (DNA): TGCGCCAGCAGCTTGGGACAGGGGGCGCGTAACTATGGCTACACCTTC.

The V gene is TRBV5-4, the J gene TRBJ1-1; 7 positions match TRBD1. CDR1 and CDR2 (germline): SGHNT, YYREEE (reference sequence). The ends lost 4 bases at V and 4 bases at J; junction bases unmatched: 7. This CDR3 comprises 14 residues. The CDR3 spells CASSLGTDITEAFF. The DNA of the CDR3 is TGTGCCAGCAGCCTGGGGACAGATATCACTGAAGCTTTCTTT.

CDR3 in DNA: TGCGCCAGCAGCTTGGATTACGGGTTAAGCATGAACACTGAAGCTTTCTTT. Its translation: CASSLDYGLSMNTEAFF. The rearrangement joins TRBV5-1 to TRBJ1-1; D not certain. This CDR3 has 17 amino acids. CDR1 and CDR2 (germline): SGHRS, YFSETQ. V was trimmed by 0 bases and J by 0 bases, leaving 15 bases between them.

The gene calls are TRBV3-1 (or the pseudogene TRBV3-2) and TRBJ1-3, with D possibly being TRBD1 (5 bases). The germline V and J ends were trimmed by 5 bases and 3 bases, with 11 bases remaining between them. From germline, CDR1 is LGHDT and CDR2 YNNKEL (reference sequence). CDR3 length: 14 residues. In DNA, the CDR3 is TGTGCCAGCAGCGGACGGGACGTTGGAAACACCATATATTTT. Translated: CASSGRDVGNTIYF.

The CDR3, as DNA: TGTGCCAGCAGTGACGAACCAATTGGGTCTGAAGCTTTCTTT. This sequence encodes CASSDEPIGSEAFF. This chain connects TRBV2 to TRBJ1-1; D uncertain. Looked up from germline, CDR1 is SNHLY and CDR2 is FYNNEI. This CDR3 has 14 residues. V was trimmed by 3 bases and J by 6 bases, leaving 14 bases between them.

The gene calls are TRBV2 and TRBJ1-5, with a tentative D call TRBD1 (5 bases). There are 12 residues in the CDR3. V was cut by 5 bases and J by 6 bases, with 8 bases left in between. From germline, CDR1 is SNHLY and CDR2 FYNNEI. Written as DNA, the CDR3 is TGTGCCAGCAGTAGGGGCGTTCAGCCCCAGCATTTT. This gives the protein CASSRGVQPQHF.

The chain couples TRBV7-9 to TRBJ1-1, with 7 nucleotides matching TRBD1. The CDR3 is 17 residues long. The junction had 9 bases not matched to a gene; V was cut back by 1 base and J by 1 base. Germline assignment: CDR1 SEHNR and CDR2 FQNEAQ (reference sequence). Written as DNA, the CDR3 is TGTGCCAGCAGCTTAGTGGGGAGGGGGCGACAGAACACTGAAGCTTTCTTT. Translated: CASSLVGRGRQNTEAFF.

The gene calls are TRBV29-1 and TRBJ1-4; D possibly corresponds to TRBD1 (5 bases). The germline V gene encodes CDR1 SQVTM and CDR2 ANQGSEA. With 2 bases removed from V and 6 bases from J, the gap between germline ends came to 13 bases. The CDR3 is made up of 14 amino acids. The CDR3: CSVERTRQYEKLFF. DNA of the CDR3: TGCAGCGTTGAAAGGACACGCCAGTATGAAAAACTGTTTTTT.

Worth noting for this clone: The junction does not match germline at one end; this may be a read error. The genes are TRBV5-5 and TRBJ2-1, with 13 bases that match TRBD2. The length of the CDR3 is 14 residues. Germline CDR1 SGHKS, CDR2 YYEKEE (reference sequence). The DNA for the CDR3 is TGTGCCAGCACCTTGACTAGCGGGGGGAATGAGCAGTTCTTC. Translated, it gives CASTLTSGGNEQFF.

V and J are TRBV6-2 or TRBV6-3 and TRBJ1-6, with a tentative D call TRBD1 (5 bases). The CDR3 spans 20 residues. Per germline, CDR1 MNHEY and CDR2 SVGEGT. Deletions cut 2 bases from V and 4 bases from J, with 24 bases between. CDR3 sequence: CASSYGATDPFERYNSPLHF. Here the CDR3 DNA reads TGTGCCAGCAGTTACGGGGCGACTGACCCTTTCGAAAGATATAATTCACCCCTCCACTTT.

The rearrangement links TRBV27 to TRBJ1-2; TRBD1 matches at 9 bases. J gave up 5 bases and V 1 base, and 5 bases lay outside the gene matches. The CDR3 runs 15 residues. Germline V gene lookup returns CDR1 MNHEY and CDR2 SMNVEV (reference sequence). The CDR3 region is CASSLYPGQGYGYTF. The CDR3 DNA sequence: TGTGCCAGCAGTTTATACCCGGGACAGGGATATGGCTACACCTTC.

The chain links TRBV24-1 to TRBJ2-1; perhaps TRBD1 as D (6 bases). This CDR3 comprises 14 residues. Germline V gene lookup returns CDR1 KGHDR and CDR2 SFDVKD. V lost 3 bases, J lost 2 bases, and 7 bases lay in between. In DNA, the CDR3 is TGTGCCACCAGTGATCGGGACACCTACAATGAGCAGTTCTTC. Protein product: CATSDRDTYNEQFF.

This clone was observed a single time. The genes are TRBV6-5 and TRBJ2-3; D possibly corresponds to TRBD1 (7 bases). The CDR3 length is 13 residues. V lost 7 bases, J lost 3 bases, and 11 bases lay in between. From germline, CDR1 is MNHEY and CDR2 SVGAGI. The CDR3 DNA sequence: TGTGCCAGCACCAGGGGGAGGACAGATACGCAGTATTTT. This codes for CASTRGRTDTQYF.

The V call is TRBV6-5, the J call TRBJ2-3; 7 nucleotides match TRBD1. In germline, CDR1 is MNHEY, CDR2 SVGAGI. Losses at the gene ends were 6 bases for V and 4 bases for J; bases not matched to a gene: 10. This CDR3 is built from 15 residues. The CDR3: CASRYRGRVADTQYF. The CDR3 DNA is TGTGCCAGCAGATACAGGGGAAGGGTAGCAGATACGCAGTATTTT.

The chain uses TRBV21-1 and TRBJ2-7. TRBV21-1 is a listed pseudogene. This CDR3 is built from 14 residues. The CDR3 DNA reads as TGTGCCAGCAGCAACTCCCTCGGGCTATACGAGCAGTACTTC. This codes for CASSNSLGLYEQYF.

V usage is TRBV21-1 and J usage is TRBJ2-1; TRBD2 was called by the table and not checked on the DNA. TRBV21-1 is described as a pseudogene. The CDR3 has 10 amino acids. CDR3 nucleotide sequence: TGTGCCAGCAGCAAAGCGAGTCAGTTCTTC. Its protein is CASSKASQFF.

The chain uses TRBV6-5 and TRBJ1-2; TRBD1 is a possible D gene (5 bases). V was trimmed by 1 base and J by 1 base, leaving 10 bases between them. The CDR3 totals 15 residues. Per the germline V gene, CDR1 is MNHEY and CDR2 is SVGAGI. The CDR3 nucleotides are TGTGCCAGCAGTTACTATGGCAGGGATAACTATGGCTACACCTTC. Its translation is CASSYYGRDNYGYTF.